Sequencing of this T cell receptor beta chain was carried out in a study of graft-versus-host responses after intestinal transplantation. Study in general: Recipients were all induced with anti-thymocyte globulin, then given tacrolimus and steroids for about three years.

Comment on this clone: Its antigen is as yet unknown.

Method: immunoSEQ multiplex PCR; TCRdb's copy keeps in-frame clones and lacks some. The table lists roughly 120,000 clones, approximately 92% of them singletons. The V end lost 3 bases, the J end lost 7 bases, and 6 bases lay between the germline ends. The CDR3 spans 10 residues. Germline V gene data show CDR1 as SQVTM and CDR2 as ANQGSEA. Specimen: unstimulated CD8+ T cells sorted from spleen or lymph node cells, collected before intestinal transplant. The chain recombines TRBV29-1 with TRBJ1-1; D unclear. The source of this sequence is a human donor who received an intestinal transplant. CDR3 bases: TGCAGCGTTGATGTACGTGAAGCTTTCTTT. Protein: CSVDVREAFF.